This TCR beta chain is drawn from a study of blood T cells in healthy people across ages. Whole-study context: Every two T cells gave about one barcoded beta molecule via template switching. Overall study findings and caveats: Naive CD4+ cells and diversity were both higher in long-lived donors than in aged donors. There was no known CMV status for donors, so expanded clonotype changes were possibly confounded.

Trimming cost V 7 bases and J 2 bases, with 14 bases left between them. This CDR3 contains 13 residues. Per germline, CDR1 SQVTM and CDR2 ANQGSEA. PCR was performed a second time for about 6 to 12 cycles using a sample-barcoded 5' primer and a J-beta primer mix. Each cDNA molecule received a tag from a template-switch adaptor that had 12 random nucleotides. TCRdb passed the 5' RACE reads through MiXCR, listing each CDR3 protein once. This table holds 650,000 to 950,000 distinct CDR3 sequences, around 42% found once. At least ten counts were recorded for this clonotype. Antigen specificity is unknown. This clonotype was sampled from a man in his 60s in good health. The material sequenced was blood. V and J are TRBV29-1 and TRBJ2-5, with unresolved D. The CDR3 DNA follows: TGCAGCGCAATTAACGGATTTCAAGAGACCCAGTACTTC. Its protein is CSAINGFQETQYF.